The 13 T cell receptor beta chains in this list originate from one sample, sequenced in a study of T cell responses to AZD1222 COVID-19 vaccine. The assay was immunoSEQ multiplex PCR, and TCRdb's table has in-frame clones only and misses some. The table has 85,000 to 130,000 clones, 85% to 90% seen once; the top ten hold over 15%. The sample was peripheral blood, taken on day 0 of AZD1222 vaccination. These receptors all stem from an adult in good health.

The V call is TRBV5-1, the J call TRBJ2-2, with D tentatively TRBD1 (6 bases). The V end was cut by 4 bases, the J end by 1 base, with 11 bases between. This CDR3 has 15 residues. Germline V gene lookup returns CDR1 SGHRS and CDR2 YFSETQ. The CDR3 reads CASSPGTMNTGELFF. CDR3 coding DNA: TGCGCCAGCAGCCCCGGGACAATGAACACCGGGGAGCTGTTTTTT.

This clone was recorded a few times. The V gene is TRBV11-3, the J gene TRBJ2-7; D is ambiguous. CDR3 size: 16 residues. CDR1 and CDR2 from the germline V gene are SGHNT and YENEEA. Trimming cost V 1 base and J 3 bases, with 16 bases left between them. This CDR3 is CASSLGLELHLYEQYF. The CDR3 DNA is TGTGCCAGCAGCTTAGGTTTAGAACTACACCTCTACGAGCAGTACTTC.

The chain carries TRBV18 and TRBJ1-2, with D unclear. The CDR3 totals 13 residues. CDR1 KGHSH and CDR2 LQKENI come from the germline V gene. Trimming took 1 base from V and 2 from J, leaving 5 bases between them. The DNA for the CDR3 is TGTGCCAGCTCACCACAAGCGAACTATGGCTACACCTTC. As protein: CASSPQANYGYTF.

The V and J genes are TRBV18 and TRBJ2-3; D is unresolved. The CDR3 is 14 amino acids. V lost 2 bases, J lost 7 bases, and 13 bases lay in between. Germline V gene sequence: CDR1 KGHSH, CDR2 LQKENI. CDR3 in DNA: TGTGCCAGCTCACCAAGGGATAAGACTTATACGCAGTATTTT. Protein: CASSPRDKTYTQYF.

The chain combines TRBV5-1 with TRBJ2-7, with D uncertain. The CDR3 is 15 amino acids. CDR1 and CDR2 (germline): SGHRS, YFSETQ. The V gene lost 0 bases and the J gene lost 2 bases, with 12 bases spanning the gap. The CDR3 protein is CASSLAVLGTYEQYF. The DNA for the CDR3 is TGCGCCAGCAGCTTGGCTGTGCTGGGCACCTACGAGCAGTACTTC.

The V call is TRBV25-1, the J call TRBJ2-1, with 8 bases that match TRBD2. This CDR3 spans 16 amino acids. Germline CDR1 reads MGHDK; CDR2 reads SYGVNS. V shed 1 base and J 7 bases; nucleotides not matched to a gene: 9. The CDR3 spells CASSEFGAGGWNEQFF. CDR3 DNA sequence: TGTGCCAGCAGTGAATTCGGGGCGGGAGGCTGGAATGAGCAGTTCTTC.

The rearrangement uses TRBV12-3 or TRBV12-4 and TRBJ2-5, with TRBD2 as a possible D gene (5 bases). V shed 3 bases and J shed 2 bases, with 7 bases lying between them. CDR3 length equals 13 residues. The CDR3 DNA reads as TGTGCCAGCAGTTTCGGCGGGCAAGAGACCCAGTACTTC. It yields the protein CASSFGGQETQYF.

V is TRBV21-1 and J is TRBJ2-3; the table calls TRBD1, which could not be checked here. TRBV21-1 has pseudogene status. This CDR3 has 12 amino acids. The CDR3 loop is CASSKAQDTQYF. CDR3 nucleotide sequence: TGTGCCAGCAGCAAGGCTCAGGATACGCAGTATTTT.

The chain uses TRBV5-1 and TRBJ1-4; 7 bases are shared with TRBD1. Losses at the gene ends were 5 bases for V and 0 bases for J; bases not matched to a gene: 4. The CDR3 is 15 residues long. Looked up from germline, CDR1 is SGHRS and CDR2 is YFSETQ. For the CDR3, the DNA is TGCGCCAGCAGACCCGGGACAGCAACTAATGAAAAACTGTTTTTT. Its translation: CASRPGTATNEKLFF.

This chain's CDR3 is CASSLGLTSGSQYTQYF. The CDR3 bases are TGTGCCAGCAGCTTAGGACTAACTAGCGGGAGTCAGTATACGCAGTATTTT. The genes are TRBV7-2 and TRBJ2-3; TRBD2 aligns across 11 bases. Trimming took 1 base from V and 7 from J; bases not matched to a gene: 10. The CDR3 loop spans 17 amino acids. Germline V gene data show CDR1 as SGHTA and CDR2 as FQGNSA.

The chain combines TRBV19 with TRBJ1-3, with 7 bases aligning to TRBD1. There are 16 residues in the CDR3. Unmatched junction bases numbered 8, after V lost 4 bases and J lost 2 bases. Germline V lookup: CDR1 LNHDA, CDR2 SQIVND (reference sequence). The CDR3 region has the DNA TGTGCCAGTAGTAACCCTCCAGGGGGAACTGGAAACACCATATATTTT. It codes for CASSNPPGGTGNTIYF.

The chain recombines TRBV5-1 with TRBJ1-1; the D is unclear. The CDR3 spans 11 residues. Germline loops: CDR1 SGHRS, CDR2 YFSETQ. V gave up 4 bases and J gave up 3 bases, with 4 bases separating them. For the CDR3, the DNA is TGCGCCAGCAGCGGAGACACTGAAGCTTTCTTT. Translated: CASSGDTEAFF.

This clone was seen more than once but under ten times. This rearrangement joins TRBV15 to TRBJ1-4; no reliable D call. Between the trimmed V and J ends, which lost 0 bases and 4 bases, there was a span of 15 bases. This CDR3 comprises 17 residues. Germline CDR1 LNHNV, CDR2 YYDKDF (reference sequence). This CDR3 reads CATSRDNEAANNEKLFF. The CDR3 region has the DNA TGTGCCACCAGCAGAGATAACGAGGCAGCCAATAATGAAAAACTGTTTTTT.